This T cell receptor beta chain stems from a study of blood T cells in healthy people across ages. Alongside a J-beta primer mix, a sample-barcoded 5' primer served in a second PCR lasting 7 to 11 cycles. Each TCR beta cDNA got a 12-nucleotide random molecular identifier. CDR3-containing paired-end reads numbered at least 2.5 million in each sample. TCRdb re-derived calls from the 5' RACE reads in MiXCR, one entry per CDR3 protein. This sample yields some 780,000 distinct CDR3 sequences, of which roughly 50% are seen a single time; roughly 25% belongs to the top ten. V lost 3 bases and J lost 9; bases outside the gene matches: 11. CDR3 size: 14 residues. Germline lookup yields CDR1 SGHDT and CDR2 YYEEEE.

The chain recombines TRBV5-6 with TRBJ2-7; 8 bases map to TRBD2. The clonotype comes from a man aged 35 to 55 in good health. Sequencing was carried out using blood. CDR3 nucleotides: TGTGCCAGCAGCTCAGGACTAGCTCAAACGGGGCAGTACTTC. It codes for CASSSGLAQTGQYF.